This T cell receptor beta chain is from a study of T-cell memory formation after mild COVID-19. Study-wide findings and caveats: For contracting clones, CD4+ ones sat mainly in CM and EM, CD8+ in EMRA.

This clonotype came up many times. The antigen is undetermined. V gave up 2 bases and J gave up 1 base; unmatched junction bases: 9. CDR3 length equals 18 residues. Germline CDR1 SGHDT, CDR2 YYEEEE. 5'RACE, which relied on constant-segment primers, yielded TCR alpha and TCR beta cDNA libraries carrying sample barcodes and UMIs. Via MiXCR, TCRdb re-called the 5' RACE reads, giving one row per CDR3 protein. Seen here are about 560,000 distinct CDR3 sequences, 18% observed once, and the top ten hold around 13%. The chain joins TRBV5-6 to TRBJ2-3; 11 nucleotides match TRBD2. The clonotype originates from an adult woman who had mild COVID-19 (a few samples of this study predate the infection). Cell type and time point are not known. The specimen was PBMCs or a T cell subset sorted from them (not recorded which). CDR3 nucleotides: TGTGCCAGCAGCTTTACTAGCGGGGGAAACTCCCGCACAGATACGCAGTATTTT. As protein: CASSFTSGGNSRTDTQYF.